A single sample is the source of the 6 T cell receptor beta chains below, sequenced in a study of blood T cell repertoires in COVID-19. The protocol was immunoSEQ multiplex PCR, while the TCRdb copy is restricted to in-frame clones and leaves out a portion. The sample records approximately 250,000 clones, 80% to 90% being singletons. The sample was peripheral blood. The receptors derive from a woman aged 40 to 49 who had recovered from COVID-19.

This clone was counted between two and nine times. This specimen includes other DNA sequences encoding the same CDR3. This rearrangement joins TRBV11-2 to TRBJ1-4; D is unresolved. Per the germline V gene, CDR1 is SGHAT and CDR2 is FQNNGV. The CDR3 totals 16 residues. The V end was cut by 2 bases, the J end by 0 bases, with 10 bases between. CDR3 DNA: TGTGCCAGCAGCTTATTCTCCCAGTCAACTAATGAAAAACTGTTTTTT. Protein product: CASSLFSQSTNEKLFF.

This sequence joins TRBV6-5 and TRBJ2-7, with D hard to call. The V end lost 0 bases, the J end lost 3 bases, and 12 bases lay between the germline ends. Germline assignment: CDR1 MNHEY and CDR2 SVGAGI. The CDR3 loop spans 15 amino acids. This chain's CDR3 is CASSYSKGRLYEQYF. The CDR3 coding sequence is TGTGCCAGCAGTTACTCGAAAGGCAGACTCTACGAGCAGTACTTC.

In DNA, the CDR3 is TGTGCCAGCAGTCGCGACTACTTTGAGAACGAGCAGTACTTC. Translated, it gives CASSRDYFENEQYF. The rearrangement joins TRBV6-5 to TRBJ2-7; possibly TRBD2 for D (5 bases). Looked up from germline, CDR1 is MNHEY and CDR2 is SVGAGI. This CDR3 comprises 14 residues. Trimming took 5 bases from V and 5 from J, leaving 16 bases between them.

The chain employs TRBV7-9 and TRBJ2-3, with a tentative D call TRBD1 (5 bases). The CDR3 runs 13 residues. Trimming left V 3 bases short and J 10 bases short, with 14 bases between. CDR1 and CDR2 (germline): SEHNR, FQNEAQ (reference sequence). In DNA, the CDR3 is TGTGCCAGCAGCTTGCAGGGTATTGCAGCGCAGTATTTT. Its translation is CASSLQGIAAQYF.

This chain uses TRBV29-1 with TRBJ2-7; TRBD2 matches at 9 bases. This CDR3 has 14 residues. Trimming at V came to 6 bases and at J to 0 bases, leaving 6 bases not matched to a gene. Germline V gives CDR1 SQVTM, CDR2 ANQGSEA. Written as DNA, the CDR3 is TGCAGCGTGGGCCGGACTAGCGACTCCTACGAGCAGTACTTC. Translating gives CSVGRTSDSYEQYF.

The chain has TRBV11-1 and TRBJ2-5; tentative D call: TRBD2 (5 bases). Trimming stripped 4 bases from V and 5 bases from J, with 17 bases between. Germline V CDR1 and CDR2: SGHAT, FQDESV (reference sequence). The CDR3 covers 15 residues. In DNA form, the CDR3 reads TGTGCCAGCAGCTCGCTGGGCCGGAGGAGGGAGACCCAGTACTTC. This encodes CASSSLGRRRETQYF. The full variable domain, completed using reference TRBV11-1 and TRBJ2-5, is EAEVAQSPRYKITEKSQAVAFWCDPISGHATLYWYRQILGQGPELLVQFQDESVVDDSQLPKDRFSAERLKGVDSTLKIQPAELGDSAMYLCASSSLGRRRETQYFGPGTRLLVL.